This T cell receptor beta chain comes out of a study of early T cells in non-severe SARS-CoV-2 infection. Background on the study: Bulk RNA taken from unsorted whole blood was sequenced, leaving chains unpaired. Points from the study as a whole: Using VDJdb, the matching emphasized anti-spike CD8 responses while missing private and CD4 specificities.

Of note for this clonotype: Its specificity is not known.

The CDR3 sequence is 16 residues long. After removal of 4 bases from V and 5 bases from J, the junction contained 12 bases not matched to a gene. Germline V gene sequence: CDR1 SGHDT, CDR2 YYEEEE. TCRdb re-analysed the 5' RACE reads in MiXCR, keeping a single row per CDR3 protein. The table lists 86,000 or so distinct CDR3 sequences, 5.5% to 7.5% of them singletons. The gene calls are TRBV5-6 and TRBJ2-7; TRBD2 agrees at 10 bases. The sample was whole blood. The sequence came from an adult who was a healthcare worker with PCR-confirmed SARS-CoV-2 infection or an uninfected control (not recorded which). The DNA of the CDR3 is TGTGCCAGCAGCCCAAAACTAGCGGGACAACCCCACGAGCAGTACTTC. It codes for CASSPKLAGQPHEQYF. Drawing the rest from reference TRBV5-6 and TRBJ2-7, the complete variable domain is DAGVTQSPTHLIKTRGQQVTLRCSPKSGHDTVSWYQQALGQGPQFIFQYYEEEERQRGNFPDRFSGHQFPNYSSELNVNALLLGDSALYLCASSPKLAGQPHEQYFGPGTRLTVT.